This T cell receptor (beta chain) was recorded in a study of neurological immune-mediated disorders. This CDR3 is 19 amino acids long. Template-switch 5'RACE cDNA synthesis added a 10-nucleotide unique molecular identifier. TCRdb fed the 5' RACE reads into MiXCR, producing one record per CDR3 protein. The repertoire holds around 40,000 distinct CDR3 sequences, with roughly 12% as singletons. Serving as healthy controls were blood bank volunteers based in Maryland, USA. This clonotype was detected ten times or more. The sequenced sample was PBMCs. The receptor's source is a female donor in good health. The chain links TRBV21-1 to TRBJ2-7; TRBD1, the table's D call, was not compared with the DNA. TRBV21-1 is tagged as a pseudogene. This chain's CDR3 is CASSKDGTETLKSSYEQYF. DNA of the CDR3: TGTGCCAGCAGCAAAGATGGGACAGAGACACTTAAGAGCTCCTACGAGCAGTACTTC.